This T cell receptor beta chain was captured in a study of healthy donors' naive CD4 and CD8 T cells. V trimming: 1 base; J trimming: 3 bases; junction bases outside the gene matches: 5. CDR3 length: 15 residues. CDR1 and CDR2 from the germline V gene are DFQATT and SNEGSKA (reference sequence). Each TCR library used 500 ng of total RNA and a linear amplification protocol. TCRdb analysed the reads with MiXCR anew, one entry per CDR3 protein. The repertoire includes around 180,000 distinct CDR3 sequences, 65% to 75% of them detected once, and roughly 2.3% sits in the top ten. Naive CD4+ cells were sorted as CD4+CD8-CD45RO-CD45RA+; naive CD8+ as CD8+CD4-CD45RA+CD27bright.

V and J are TRBV20-1 and TRBJ2-7; TRBD2 matches 11 bases. This receptor was identified in a pool of human donors in good health; the sample pools cells from several healthy donors. The specimen was naive CD4+ and CD8+ T cells sorted from blood, pooled from several donors. In DNA, the CDR3 is TGCAGTGCTAGAGTTGGGACTAGCGGAATCTACGAGCAGTACTTC. Its protein is CSARVGTSGIYEQYF.